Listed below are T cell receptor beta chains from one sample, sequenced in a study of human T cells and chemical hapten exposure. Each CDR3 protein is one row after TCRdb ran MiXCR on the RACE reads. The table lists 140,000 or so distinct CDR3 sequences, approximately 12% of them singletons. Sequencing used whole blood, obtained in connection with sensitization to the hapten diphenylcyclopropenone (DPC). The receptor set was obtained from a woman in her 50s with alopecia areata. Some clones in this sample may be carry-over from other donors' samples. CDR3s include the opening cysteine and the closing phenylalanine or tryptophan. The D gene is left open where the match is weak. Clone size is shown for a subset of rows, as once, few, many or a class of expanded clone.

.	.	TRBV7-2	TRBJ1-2	CASSADPWGPLHGYTF	TGTGCCAGCAGCGCCGACCCCTGGGGCCCCCTACATGGCTACACCTTC
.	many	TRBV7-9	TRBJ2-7	CASSLSGSYEQYF	TGTGCCAGCAGCTTGAGCGGCTCCTACGAGCAGTACTTC
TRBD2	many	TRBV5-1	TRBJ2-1	CASLRTAGTSGRNEQFF	TGCGCCAGCCTGAGGACGGCCGGGACTAGCGGGAGGAATGAGCAGTTCTTC
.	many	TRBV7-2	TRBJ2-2	CASSLTGFPGELFF	TGTGCCAGCAGCCTAACAGGGTTTCCCGGGGAGCTGTTTTTT
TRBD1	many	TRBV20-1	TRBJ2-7	CSAEGQLLPREQYF	TGCAGTGCTGAGGGACAGCTTTTGCCTAGGGAGCAGTACTTC
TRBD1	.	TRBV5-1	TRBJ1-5	CASSRTGGTNQPQHF	TGCGCCAGCAGCAGGACAGGGGGCACCAATCAGCCCCAGCATTTT
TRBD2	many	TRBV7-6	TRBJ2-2	CASSFNTLAANTGELFF	TGTGCCAGCAGCTTCAATACACTAGCGGCGAACACCGGGGAGCTGTTTTTT
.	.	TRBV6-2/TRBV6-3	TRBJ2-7	CASRMTDGITEQYF	TGTGCCAGCAGGATGACGGATGGGATAACCGAGCAGTACTTC
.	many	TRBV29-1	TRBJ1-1	CSVEELRAFF	TGCAGCGTTGAGGAGCTTAGAGCTTTCTTT
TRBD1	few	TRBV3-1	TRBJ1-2	CASSPRGRDGYTF	TGTGCCAGCAGCCCCAGGGGGCGAGATGGCTACACCTTC
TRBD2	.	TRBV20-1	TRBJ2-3	CSAPAREGTDTQYF	TGCAGTGCTCCTGCCCGGGAGGGGACAGATACGCAGTATTTT
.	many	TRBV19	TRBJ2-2	CASSISWTGELFF	TGTGCCAGTAGTATATCGTGGACCGGGGAGCTGTTTTTT
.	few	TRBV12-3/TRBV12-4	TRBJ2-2	CASSLGWAGELFF	TGTGCCAGCAGTTTGGGTTGGGCCGGGGAGCTGTTTTTT
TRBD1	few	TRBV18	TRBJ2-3	CASSSLGAGTGPTSTDTQYF	TGTGCCAGCTCATCTCTGGGGGCCGGGACAGGGCCAACTAGCACAGATACGCAGTATTTT